One sample yielded the 25 T cell receptor beta chains listed below, sequenced in a study of T-cell memory formation after mild COVID-19. TCRdb reprocessed the 5' RACE reads with MiXCR, giving one entry per CDR3 protein. Of about 400,000 distinct CDR3 sequences in the sample, more than 15% were seen once. Sequenced: PBMCs or a T cell subset sorted from them (not recorded which). These receptors were collected from a man aged 18 to 35 who had mild COVID-19 (a few samples of this study predate the infection). Cell type and time point are not known.

This clonotype was seen a few times. The gene calls are TRBV7-9 and TRBJ1-3, with D possibly TRBD1 on 5 matching bases. The CDR3 has 13 amino acids. V lost 10 bases to trimming and J lost 8 bases, with 18 bases between them. Germline lookup yields CDR1 SEHNR and CDR2 FQNEAQ (reference sequence). CDR3 residues: CAKTGQGRDTIYF. The CDR3, as DNA: TGTGCCAAAACGGGGCAGGGACGGGACACCATATATTTT.

On this clonotype itself: Lacking the conserved final phenylalanine or tryptophan, this CDR3 likely reflects a read error. The chain joins TRBV29-1 to TRBJ2-2; tentative D call: TRBD1 (6 bases). The CDR3 length is 13 residues. V was cut by 4 bases and J by 3 bases, with 9 bases left in between. Germline assignment: CDR1 SQVTM and CDR2 ANQGSEA. Here the CDR3 reads CSVAKGDTGELFL. As DNA, the CDR3 is TGCAGCGTTGCTAAGGGGGACACCGGGGAGCTGTTTCTT.

This chain joins TRBV7-2 and TRBJ2-5; 9 nucleotides agree with TRBD2. The germline V gene encodes CDR1 SGHTA and CDR2 FQGNSA. Trimming took 3 bases from V and 2 from J; bases not matched to a gene: 4. This CDR3 has 15 residues. The DNA for the CDR3 is TGTGCCAGCAGCTTTAGCGGGGGCCGACAAGAGACCCAGTACTTC. This gives the protein CASSFSGGRQETQYF.

This clonotype was detected only a few times. CDR3 sequence: CASSQDSGGATDTQYF. CDR3 bases: TGCGCCAGCAGCCAAGATAGCGGGGGGGCAACAGATACGCAGTATTTT. The rearrangement joins TRBV4-3 to TRBJ2-3; TRBD2 aligns across 11 bases. From germline, CDR1 is LGHNA and CDR2 YSLEER. The CDR3 sequence is 16 residues long. Losses at the gene ends were 0 bases for V and 3 bases for J; bases not matched to a gene: 2.

The sample holds many counts of this clonotype. V is TRBV5-1 and J is TRBJ1-1, with D maybe TRBD1 (5 bases). The CDR3 runs to 13 residues. V was cut by 8 bases and J by 1 base, with 12 bases left in between. Germline lookup yields CDR1 SGHRS and CDR2 YFSETQ. The CDR3 DNA is TGCGCCAGTCGGCAGGGACCGAACACTGAAGCTTTCTTT. Its protein is CASRQGPNTEAFF.

This clonotype has only a few counts. This sequence joins TRBV7-2 and TRBJ2-3; 8 bases are shared with TRBD2. J was trimmed by 4 bases and V by 2 bases; bases with no gene match: 5. From germline, CDR1 is SGHTA and CDR2 FQGNSA. This CDR3 is 15 amino acids long. The chain's CDR3 is CASSLNGGAADTQYF. The CDR3 DNA reads as TGTGCCAGCAGCTTAAACGGGGGGGCCGCAGATACGCAGTATTTT.

This clonotype showed up just a few times. This CDR3 reads CASSQVAGGRETQYF. Written as DNA, the CDR3 is TGTGCCAGCAGCCAAGTGGCGGGGGGCAGGGAGACCCAGTACTTC. The rearrangement uses TRBV3-1 and TRBJ2-5; TRBD2 aligns across 8 bases. The CDR3 contains 15 residues. Germline V gene data show CDR1 as LGHDT and CDR2 as YNNKEL (reference sequence). V dropped 1 base and J dropped 5; count of bases not matched to a gene: 6.

Only a few counts were recorded for this clonotype. V gene TRBV7-2 combines with J gene TRBJ1-2; 7 bases align to TRBD1. Germline CDR1 and CDR2: SGHTA and FQGNSA. The CDR3 covers 14 residues. The V gene end was trimmed by 3 bases and the J gene end by 6 bases; junction bases not matched to a gene: 7. The CDR3 nucleotides read TGTGCCAGCAGCTTGGCCACAGGGGCGGATGGCTACACCTTC. This codes for CASSLATGADGYTF.

This clonotype has ten or more counts. The chain has TRBV6-6 and TRBJ2-3; unclear D gene. The CDR3 runs 14 residues. V was trimmed by 2 bases and J by 4 bases, leaving 10 bases between them. Germline CDR1 MNHNY, CDR2 SVGAGI (reference sequence). As DNA, the CDR3 is TGTGCCAGCAGTTACACGCAGTTTGCAGATACGCAGTATTTT. It translates to CASSYTQFADTQYF.

This clonotype was counted many times. V gene TRBV6-2 or TRBV6-3 combines with J gene TRBJ1-5; a possible D gene is TRBD1 (5 bases). Germline loops: CDR1 MNHEY, CDR2 SVGEGT. Between the trimmed V and J ends, which lost 5 bases and 4 bases, there was a span of 12 bases. CDR3 length equals 14 residues. The CDR3 DNA is TGTGCCAGCAGTCCTCAGGGTGGGAATCAGCCCCAGCATTTT. Translation: CASSPQGGNQPQHF.

The chain is built from TRBV12-3 or TRBV12-4 and TRBJ1-2, with a weak D call TRBD1 (5 bases). Trimming removed 10 bases from V and 0 bases from J, with 18 bases in between. The length of the CDR3 is 15 residues. The CDR3: CATRTPRESNYGYTF. The DNA for the CDR3 is TGTGCCACCCGGACCCCCAGGGAATCTAACTATGGCTACACCTTC.

The rearrangement uses TRBV20-1 and TRBJ2-7; D possibly corresponds to TRBD1 (5 bases). The germline CDR1 and CDR2 sequences are DFQATT and SNEGSKA (reference sequence). With 6 bases removed from V and 0 bases from J, the gap between germline ends came to 9 bases. The CDR3 extends over 12 amino acids. This chain's CDR3 is CSAQGYSYEQYF. In DNA form, the CDR3 reads TGCAGTGCCCAGGGCTACTCCTACGAGCAGTACTTC.

V is TRBV7-8 and J is TRBJ2-3; 7 nucleotides agree with TRBD2. CDR1 is SGHVS and CDR2 is FQNEAQ in the germline V gene. The CDR3 spans 16 residues. V dropped 2 bases and J dropped 1; count of bases not matched to a gene: 6. The CDR3 DNA is TGTGCCAGCAGCTTATCCAATGCGGGGGGCACAGATACGCAGTATTTT. Its translation: CASSLSNAGGTDTQYF.

This rearrangement joins TRBV6-5 to TRBJ2-1; perhaps TRBD1 as D (6 bases). Germline lookup yields CDR1 MNHEY and CDR2 SVGAGI. V lost 4 bases, J lost 4 bases, and 14 bases lay in between. CDR3 length equals 15 residues. Written as DNA, the CDR3 is TGTGCCAGCAGTTTAAGGGGGTTCCAGTACAATGAGCAGTTCTTC. It translates to CASSLRGFQYNEQFF.

The table lists this clonotype with a few counts. This chain connects TRBV25-1 to TRBJ2-5, with D tentatively TRBD1 (6 bases). Germline assignment: CDR1 MGHDK and CDR2 SYGVNS. V gave up 2 bases and J gave up 5 bases, with 15 bases separating them. The CDR3 is 15 residues long. CDR3 amino acids: CASSEGVRGSETQYF. The CDR3 nucleotides are TGTGCCAGCAGTGAAGGTGTTAGGGGGTCCGAGACCCAGTACTTC.

The chain combines TRBV14 with TRBJ2-2; no reliable D call. This CDR3 is built from 14 residues. Trimming pared 4 bases from V and 2 bases from J, leaving 8 bases between. Germline CDR1 is SGHDN and CDR2 is FVKESK. The CDR3 region is CASSRERNTGELFF. The CDR3 nucleotides read TGTGCCAGCAGCCGCGAGCGAAACACCGGGGAGCTGTTTTTT.

This clonotype was seen a handful of times. The V and J genes are TRBV4-1 and TRBJ1-5, with a possible D match to TRBD1 (6 bases). The CDR3 spans 16 residues. The ends were cut back, 4 bases at V and 6 bases at J, with 19 bases in the middle. Germline V gene data show CDR1 as MGHRA and CDR2 as YSYEKL. CDR3 residues: CASSLILSGGGQPQHF. CDR3 bases: TGCGCCAGCAGCCTTATTTTGTCGGGAGGGGGTCAGCCCCAGCATTTT.

The chain employs TRBV5-1 and TRBJ2-5; the D gene is possibly TRBD1 (6 bases). Per germline, CDR1 SGHRS and CDR2 YFSETQ. Trimming removed 2 bases at V and 2 bases at J, with 16 bases between. The CDR3 loop spans 16 amino acids. The CDR3 is CASSLSPVRGQETQYF. In DNA form, the CDR3 reads TGCGCCAGCAGCTTATCCCCTGTGAGGGGGCAAGAGACCCAGTACTTC.

This clonotype was seen a few times. The V gene is TRBV5-1, the J gene TRBJ2-5, with TRBD2 matching 9 bases. The CDR3 runs 16 residues. Germline CDR1 reads SGHRS; CDR2 reads YFSETQ. J gave up 5 bases and V 1 base, and 9 bases lay outside the gene matches. The CDR3 DNA reads as TGCGCCAGCAGCTTGCTGCCTAGCGGGGAGTTGGAGACCCAGTACTTC. Its protein is CASSLLPSGELETQYF.

The rearrangement uses TRBV5-1 and TRBJ2-1; 7 positions agree with TRBD1. The CDR3 sequence is 16 residues long. The V segment lost 4 bases and the J segment 0 bases; nucleotides outside the gene matches: 7. Germline-derived CDR1 and CDR2 are SGHRS and YFSETQ. Written as DNA, the CDR3 is TGCGCCAGCAGCCCGTACAGGGGAAGCTCCTACAATGAGCAGTTCTTC. It encodes CASSPYRGSSYNEQFF.

This clonotype occurred a few times. J is TRBJ2-6 and V is TRBV6-2 or TRBV6-3, with 8 bases that match TRBD1. The junction had 14 bases not matched to a gene; V was cut back by 7 bases and J by 3 bases. CDR3 length equals 18 residues. The V gene's germline CDR1 is MNHEY and CDR2 SVGEGT. DNA for the CDR3: TGTGCCAGCACCTCATCGGACAGGGTGGTGGTTGGGGCCAACGTCCTGACTTTC. This encodes CASTSSDRVVVGANVLTF.

The chain carries TRBV4-3 and TRBJ1-2, with 8 bases lining up with TRBD1. This CDR3 is built from 16 residues. Germline lookup yields CDR1 LGHNA and CDR2 YSLEER. V trimming: 1 base; J trimming: 2 bases; junction bases outside the gene matches: 6. CDR3 amino acids: CASSQGTGSYNYGYTF. CDR3 nucleotide sequence: TGCGCCAGCAGCCAAGGGACAGGGAGTTACAACTATGGCTACACCTTC.

This clonotype was seen a few times. This chain connects TRBV7-9 to TRBJ2-2; D might be TRBD2 (5 bases). The CDR3 spans 14 residues. Germline loops: CDR1 SEHNR, CDR2 FQNEAQ (reference sequence). V lost 2 bases to trimming and J lost 6 bases, with 10 bases between them. The CDR3 sequence: CASSLYAGPGELFF. In DNA form, the CDR3 reads TGTGCCAGCAGCTTATATGCGGGCCCCGGGGAGCTGTTTTTT.

This clonotype was detected a few times. The rearrangement uses TRBV2 and TRBJ1-1, with 7 nucleotides matching TRBD1. Trimming removed 6 bases from V and 0 bases from J; junction bases left unmatched: 1. Germline lookup yields CDR1 SNHLY and CDR2 FYNNEI. This CDR3 is built from 13 residues. CDR3 sequence reads: CASRTGLNTEAFF. The CDR3 bases are TGTGCCAGCAGGACAGGGCTGAACACTGAAGCTTTCTTT.

This chain links TRBV20-1 with TRBJ1-2, with a possible D match to TRBD1 (5 bases). The CDR3 contains 14 residues. The V end was cut by 0 bases, the J end by 4 bases, with 12 bases between. Germline assignment: CDR1 DFQATT and CDR2 SNEGSKA (reference sequence). The CDR3 coding sequence is TGCAGTGCTAGAGACGAGGGGCGCAGCTATGGCTACACCTTC. This gives the protein CSARDEGRSYGYTF.